Below are 15 T cell receptor beta chains sequenced from a single sample in a study of shared clonotypes between healthy human individuals (dated by TCRdb to the early 2020s). The library was produced with the immunoSEQ multiplex PCR assay. This immuneACCESS table, as held by TCRdb, lists in-frame sequences with V and J called but not all clones. Of the missing ones, under half trace to an unresolved V gene in checked studies; the others have no known cause. The sample table contains around 720,000 clones; only one count was recorded for approximately 73% of them. The ten largest account for around 1.8% of the sample. Material for sequencing was memory CD4+ T cells sorted from blood. The meaning of the sample's cell subset or site label: CD45RA-negative fraction. These receptors all stem from a woman aged 25 to 39 in good health.

This rearrangement joins TRBV27 to TRBJ2-7, with D perhaps TRBD2 (5 bases). Trimming left V 1 base short and J 1 base short, with 17 bases between. Germline lookup yields CDR1 MNHEY and CDR2 SMNVEV (reference sequence). The CDR3 is 17 amino acids. Written as DNA, the CDR3 is TGTGCCAGCAGTTTATACGCTAGCCTATCCGTTTCCTACGAGCAGTACTTC. This codes for CASSLYASLSVSYEQYF.

V is TRBV4-2 and J is TRBJ1-1, with D uncertain. Germline V gives CDR1 LGHNA, CDR2 YNFKEQ. CDR3 length: 13 residues. The CDR3 coding sequence is TGTGCAGCATCGCGGGAGCAGCTCACTGAAGCTTTCTTT. Its translation: CAASREQLTEAFF.

In its sample, this clone was seen many times. The chain uses TRBV19 and TRBJ2-7, with TRBD2 identical over 7 bases. The CDR3 loop spans 14 amino acids. The germline V gene has CDR1 LNHDA and CDR2 SQIVND (reference sequence). Trimming cost V 3 bases and J 2 bases; bases outside gene matches: 4. CDR3 sequence: CASSIDLAAYEQYF. The CDR3 coding sequence is TGTGCCAGTAGTATTGATCTAGCGGCCTACGAGCAGTACTTC.

This clone was observed a handful of times. CDR3 region: CASSRGTSGIYEQYF. Written as DNA, the CDR3 is TGCGCCAGCAGCCGCGGGACTAGCGGGATCTACGAGCAGTACTTC. V gene TRBV5-1 combines with J gene TRBJ2-7, with TRBD2 matching 13 bases. Germline trimming cut 4 bases from V and 3 bases from J; bases unmatched to any gene: 4. Germline CDR1 reads SGHRS; CDR2 reads YFSETQ. This CDR3 comprises 15 residues.

This clone was counted ten times or more. The V and J genes are TRBV7-3 and TRBJ2-2; 14 nucleotides match TRBD2. The germline V gene has CDR1 SGHTA and CDR2 FQGTGA. The CDR3 sequence is 18 residues long. J lost 7 bases, V lost 5 bases, and 12 bases had no gene match. The chain's CDR3 is CASSLEAGLAGESGELFF. CDR3 DNA sequence: TGTGCCAGCAGCCTGGAAGCGGGACTAGCGGGAGAGAGCGGGGAGCTGTTTTTT.

This clone turned up a few times. The J gene is TRBJ2-1, the V gene TRBV6-1; a possible D gene is TRBD2 (7 bases). Per the germline V gene, CDR1 is MNHNS and CDR2 is SASEGT. V lost 6 bases and J lost 5, with 17 bases in between. The CDR3 consists of 15 residues. The CDR3 here is CASRGGGSGDNEQFF. The CDR3 DNA reads TGTGCCAGCAGGGGAGGGGGGAGTGGGGACAATGAGCAGTTCTTC.

V gene TRBV18 combines with J gene TRBJ2-3, with D perhaps assigned TRBD1 or TRBD2 (5 bases each). This CDR3 contains 15 residues. V lost 0 bases and J 2 bases, leaving 9 bases between the germline ends. Germline-derived CDR1 and CDR2 are KGHSH and LQKENI. The DNA of the CDR3 is TGTGCCAGCTCACCACCGGGGGACCTCACAGATACGCAGTATTTT. Its translation: CASSPPGDLTDTQYF.

The V gene is TRBV19, the J gene TRBJ2-1, with D possibly matching TRBD2 (6 bases). CDR1 is LNHDA and CDR2 is SQIVND in the germline V gene (reference sequence). CDR3 length: 12 amino acids. Trimming removed 8 bases at V and 5 bases at J, with 10 bases between. The CDR3 here is CASWGGDNEQFF. The CDR3, as DNA: TGTGCCAGTTGGGGCGGGGACAATGAGCAGTTCTTC.

This clone has just a few counts. J is TRBJ2-5 and V is TRBV6-4, with D maybe TRBD2 (6 bases). The tail of the sequence fits TRBJ2-7 better, so the J call may be wrong. CDR3 length: 15 residues. Germline CDR1 and CDR2: MRHNA and SNTAGT. CDR3 protein: CASRIPGLLRYEQYF. The DNA for the CDR3 is TGTGCCAGCAGAATACCGGGACTGCTCAGATACGAGCAGTACTTC.

The chain has TRBV5-6 and TRBJ2-3, with D perhaps TRBD2 (6 bases). V was clipped by 4 bases and J by 0 bases, with 18 bases between them. The CDR3 sequence is 17 residues long. From germline, CDR1 is SGHDT and CDR2 YYEEEE. DNA for the CDR3: TGTGCCAGCAGCCGGGGATGGAGCGCGGGAAGCACAGATACGCAGTATTTT. Protein: CASSRGWSAGSTDTQYF.

The table lists this clone with a count of one. The rearrangement links TRBV10-3 to TRBJ1-5, with a tentative D call TRBD1 (5 bases). CDR1 is ENHRY, CDR2 SYGVKD, per germline. V shed 0 bases and J shed 7 bases, with 16 bases lying between them. This CDR3 contains 16 residues. DNA of the CDR3: TGTGCCATCAGTGAGTCGACTCTGGGGGGGAGCCAGCCCCAGCATTTT. It translates to CAISESTLGGSQPQHF.

In this sample, this clone turned up a few times. This rearrangement joins TRBV19 to TRBJ1-2; the D gene is possibly TRBD1 (5 bases). Deletions cut 5 bases from V and 2 bases from J, with 15 bases between. In germline, CDR1 is LNHDA, CDR2 SQIVND (reference sequence). CDR3 size: 15 residues. The CDR3 sequence is CASSSQTVDNYGYTF. The CDR3 nucleotides read TGTGCCAGTAGTTCCCAGACAGTCGACAACTATGGCTACACCTTC.

The rearrangement links TRBV2 to TRBJ2-7, with 7 bases identical to TRBD1. The CDR3 totals 13 residues. Germline loops: CDR1 SNHLY, CDR2 FYNNEI. The V and J ends lost 7 bases and 3 bases, in that order; junction bases with no gene match: 6. CDR3 in DNA: TGTGCCAGCATCTGGGACAGAAACTACGAGCAGTACTTC. It yields the protein CASIWDRNYEQYF.

Remarks on this clone: Possible read error: a much larger clone is one base away. The sample contains more than one DNA sequence encoding this CDR3. The J gene is TRBJ2-1, the V gene TRBV7-2, with TRBD2 identical over 7 bases. The CDR3 covers 15 residues. Germline V gene sequence: CDR1 SGHTA, CDR2 FQGNSA. Trimming removed 0 bases from V and 2 bases from J; junction bases left unmatched: 1. CDR3 coding DNA: TGTGCCAGCAGCTTAGCGGGAGGGCCCTACAATGAGCAGTTCTTC. Its translation: CASSLAGGPYNEQFF. The whole variable domain, filled in from reference TRBV7-2 and TRBJ2-1, reads GAGVSQSPSNKVTEKGKDVELRCDPISGHTALYWYRQSLGQGLEFLIYFQGNSAPDKSGLPSDRFSAERTGGSVSTLTIQRTQQEDSAVYLCASSLAGGPYNEQFFGPGTRLTVL.

This clone was detected a few times. This chain uses TRBV11-3 with TRBJ2-3; no clear D. CDR1 is SGHNT, CDR2 YENEEA, per germline. The CDR3 loop spans 14 amino acids. V was cut by 5 bases and J by 0 bases, with 9 bases left in between. The CDR3 nucleotides are TGTGCCAGCAGCCGGACGGCTAGCACAGATACGCAGTATTTT. Translation: CASSRTASTDTQYF.